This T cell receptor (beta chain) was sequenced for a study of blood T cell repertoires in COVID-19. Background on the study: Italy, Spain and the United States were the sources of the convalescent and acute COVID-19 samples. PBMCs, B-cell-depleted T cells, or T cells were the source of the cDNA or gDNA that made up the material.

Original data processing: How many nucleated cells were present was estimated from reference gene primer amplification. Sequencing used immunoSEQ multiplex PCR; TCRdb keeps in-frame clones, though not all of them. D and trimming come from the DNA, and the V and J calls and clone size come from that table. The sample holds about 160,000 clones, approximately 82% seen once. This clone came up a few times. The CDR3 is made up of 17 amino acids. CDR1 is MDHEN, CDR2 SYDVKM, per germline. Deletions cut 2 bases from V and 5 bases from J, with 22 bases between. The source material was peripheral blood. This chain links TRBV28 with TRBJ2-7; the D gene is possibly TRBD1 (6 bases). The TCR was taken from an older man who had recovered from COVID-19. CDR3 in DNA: TGTGCCAGCAGTTTAGGTCAGGTGGGGGCGTTTCGGGACGAGCAGTACTTC. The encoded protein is CASSLGQVGAFRDEQYF.